The 4 T cell receptor beta chains below all came from one sample that was sequenced in a study of long-term antiretroviral therapy in people with HIV. They ran version v3.0 of the immunoSEQ assay at survey level. This table comes from immunoSEQ multiplex PCR, and its TCRdb copy is limited to in-frame clones, with some not included. The sample carries fewer than 35,000 clones, around 80% recorded once. Sequences were derived from unsorted PBMCs, sampled 2 years after starting antiretroviral therapy. Receptors were obtained from a woman aged 45-65 years with HIV.

This chain connects TRBV30 to TRBJ2-5; D call uncertain. V was trimmed by 1 base and J by 5 bases, leaving 8 bases between them. Germline lookup yields CDR1 GTSNPN and CDR2 SVGIG (reference sequence). The CDR3 is 12 residues long. This chain's CDR3 is CAWSATGETQYF. The CDR3 nucleotides read TGTGCCTGGAGTGCAACCGGTGAGACCCAGTACTTC.

The chain employs TRBV27 and TRBJ1-2; no definite D call. This CDR3 spans 13 amino acids. Trimming removed 2 bases at V and 4 bases at J, with 8 bases between. From germline, CDR1 is MNHEY and CDR2 SMNVEV (reference sequence). The CDR3 region is CASSLQASYGYTF. CDR3 in DNA: TGTGCCAGCAGTTTACAGGCGAGCTATGGCTACACCTTC.

The V and J genes are TRBV7-3 and TRBJ2-7; TRBD2 aligns across 10 bases. Germline V CDR1 and CDR2: SGHTA, FQGTGA. V lost 0 bases and J lost 4; bases outside the gene matches: 6. The CDR3 extends over 16 amino acids. In DNA form, the CDR3 reads TGTGCCAGCAGCTTAACCCAGCGGGGGGGCCGTTACGAGCAGTACTTC. It encodes CASSLTQRGGRYEQYF.

The genes are TRBV30 and TRBJ2-5; 7 bases fit TRBD1. The CDR3 spans 15 residues. Germline V gives CDR1 GTSNPN, CDR2 SVGIG (reference sequence). J lost 5 bases, V lost 4 bases, and 13 bases had no gene match. The DNA for the CDR3 is TGTGCCTGGAACCTGGGACAGAGGGTTTTGGAGACCCAGTACTTC. It is translated as CAWNLGQRVLETQYF.